A selection of T cell receptor beta chains follows, all from one sample in a study of T-cell reconstitution after alpha-beta-depleted transplantation in children. MiXCR, applied by TCRdb to the PCR reads, yields one record per CDR3 protein. Of nearly 400,000 distinct CDR3 sequences detected, roughly 22% appear once; the ten largest clones hold around 3.9%. Here the sequenced sample was PBMCs from the stem cell graft donor, taken from the stem cell graft. These TCRs come from a human donor who donated a stem cell graft to a child with acute myeloid leukemia. The CDR3 runs from the conserved cysteine through the conserved F or W.

j_call	v_call	cdr3_aa
TRBJ2-5	TRBV12-3/TRBV12-4	CASSCLQTGGSGDQETQYF
TRBJ2-4	TRBV28	CASSPAGLAKNIQYF
TRBJ2-7	TRBV5-1	CASSLVSGLQYEQYF
TRBJ2-7	TRBV12-3/TRBV12-4	CASTPPGGEQYF
TRBJ1-4	TRBV29-1	CSVASGEKLFF
TRBJ1-5	TRBV9	CASSVGEGGGQPQHF
TRBJ2-3	TRBV5-1	CASSLEWTDTQYF
TRBJ1-2	TRBV18	CASSPEALSYGYTF
TRBJ2-7	TRBV20-1	CSASPSDGPYEQYF
TRBJ2-3	TRBV10-3	CAISDHRVRSTDTQYF
TRBJ2-5	TRBV7-2	CASSFHRGVETQYF
TRBJ2-1	TRBV20-1	CSSRSDNEQFF
TRBJ1-2	TRBV29-1	CSVVRDTPLNYGYTF
TRBJ2-2	TRBV27	CASGQGHANTGELFF
TRBJ2-7	TRBV9	CASSENRVGEQYF
TRBJ2-7	TRBV5-1	CASSFTGQVSSYEQYF
TRBJ2-5	TRBV10-3	CATAQDLFQETQYF
TRBJ1-5	TRBV6-2/TRBV6-3	CASSYARGYGNQPQHF
TRBJ2-3	TRBV20-1	CSARVAGGPTDTQYF
TRBJ2-3	TRBV7-8	CASSLKQGSQDTQYF
TRBJ1-6	TRBV15	CATSRVRGNSPLHF
TRBJ2-5	TRBV20-1	CSARWSNQETQYF
TRBJ2-3	TRBV7-9	CASSRSPRDTQYF
TRBJ2-1	TRBV28	CASSSFTLGRAYNEQFF
TRBJ2-1	TRBV12-3/TRBV12-4	CASSPSGGSYNEQFF
TRBJ2-5	TRBV4-1	CASSQDNHRGQETQYF
TRBJ1-5	TRBV10-3	CAIGQGAGNQPQHF
TRBJ2-2	TRBV29-1	CSVEKGANTGELFF
TRBJ2-7	TRBV7-2	CASSSRGTPNHEQYF
TRBJ1-5	TRBV25-1	CASSEDREDQPQHF
TRBJ1-6	TRBV12-3/TRBV12-4	CASSFLGSPLHF
TRBJ1-2	TRBV6-1	CASRAVVGELGYTF
TRBJ2-1	TRBV6-5	CASSYSTPSGVNEQFF
TRBJ2-3	TRBV27	CASSIIAGEGDTQYF
TRBJ2-7	TRBV2	CASSALSSGNEQYF
TRBJ2-1	TRBV7-2	CASSLGTDRLDEQFF
TRBJ1-1	TRBV12-3/TRBV12-4	CASSHQTGGRTEAFF
TRBJ1-6	TRBV25-1	CATGSGSPLHF
TRBJ2-1	TRBV12-3/TRBV12-4	CASSPRSEGLQFF
TRBJ2-1	TRBV12-5	CASGLWTSGNNEQFF
TRBJ2-1	TRBV12-3/TRBV12-4	CASSSAGGPGNEQFF
TRBJ2-1	TRBV12-3/TRBV12-4	CASSSGTGGYNEQFF
TRBJ2-7	TRBV5-5	CASIGITYEQYF
TRBJ2-1	TRBV7-2	CASSLVGGRDEQFF
TRBJ2-1	TRBV4-1	CASSQTTTYNEQFF
TRBJ2-1	TRBV6-1	CASKINNEQFF
TRBJ2-5	TRBV30	CAWTSLETQYF